This TCR beta chain was identified during a study of early T cells in non-severe SARS-CoV-2 infection. In the study overall: Sequencing targeted bulk RNA from unsorted whole blood, leaving chains unpaired.

The CDR3 spans 13 residues. V lost 5 bases to trimming and J lost 3 bases, with 8 bases between them. CDR1 is SGHTA and CDR2 is FQGTGA in the germline V gene. Study-wide points: The matching step, a VDJdb search, favored anti-spike CD8 responses and missed private and CD4 specificities.

Individual cDNA molecules were tagged with unique molecular identifiers. TCRdb used MiXCR to reprocess the 5' RACE reads, holding one entry per CDR3 protein. The repertoire holds 35,000 to 40,000 distinct CDR3 sequences, with under 6.5% as singletons. Details on this clonotype: The antigen remains unidentified.

Sequencing was carried out using whole blood. This clonotype originated in an adult who was a healthcare worker with PCR-confirmed SARS-CoV-2 infection or an uninfected control (not recorded which). The genes are TRBV7-3 and TRBJ1-5, with D uncertain. The CDR3 sequence: CASSAGLNQPQHF. CDR3 bases: TGTGCCAGCAGCGCCGGACTCAATCAGCCCCAGCATTTT. The full variable domain, rest sourced from reference TRBV7-3 and TRBJ1-5, is GAGVSQTPSNKVTEKGKYVELRCDPISGHTALYWYRQSLGQGPEFLIYFQGTGAADDSGLPNDRFFAVRPEGSVSTLKIQRTERGDSAVYLCASSAGLNQPQHFGDGTRLSIL.